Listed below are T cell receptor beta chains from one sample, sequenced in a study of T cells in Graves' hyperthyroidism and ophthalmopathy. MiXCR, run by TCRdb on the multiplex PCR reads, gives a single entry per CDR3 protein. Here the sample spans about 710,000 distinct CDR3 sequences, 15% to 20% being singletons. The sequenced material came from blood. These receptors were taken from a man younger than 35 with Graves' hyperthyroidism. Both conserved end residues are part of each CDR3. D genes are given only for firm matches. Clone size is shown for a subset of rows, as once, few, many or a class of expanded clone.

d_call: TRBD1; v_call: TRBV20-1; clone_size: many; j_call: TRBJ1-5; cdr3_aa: CSASDGQAGQPQHF; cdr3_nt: TGCAGTGCTAGTGACGGACAGGCGGGTCAGCCCCAGCATTTT
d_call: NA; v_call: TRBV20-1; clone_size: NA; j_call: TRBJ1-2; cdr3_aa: CSAPPGQHYGYTF; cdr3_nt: TGCAGTGCCCCCCCAGGGCAGCACTATGGCTACACCTTC
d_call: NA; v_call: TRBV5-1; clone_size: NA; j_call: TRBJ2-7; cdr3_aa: CASSLVGGFSSYEQYF; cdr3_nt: TGCGCCAGCAGCTTAGTAGGGGGGTTCTCCTCCTACGAGCAGTACTTC
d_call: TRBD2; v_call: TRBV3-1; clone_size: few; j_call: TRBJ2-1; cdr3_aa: CASSPIAGHNEQFF; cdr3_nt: TGTGCCAGCAGTCCGATAGCGGGGCACAATGAGCAGTTCTTC
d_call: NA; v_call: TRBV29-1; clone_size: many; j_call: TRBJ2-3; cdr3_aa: CSVDPSSGDTQYF; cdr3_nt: TGCAGCGTGGACCCCTCGAGCGGAGATACGCAGTATTTT
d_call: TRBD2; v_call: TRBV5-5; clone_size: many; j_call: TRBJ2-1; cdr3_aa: CASSRRLAANEQFF; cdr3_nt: TGTGCCAGCAGCCGCAGACTAGCGGCCAATGAGCAGTTCTTC
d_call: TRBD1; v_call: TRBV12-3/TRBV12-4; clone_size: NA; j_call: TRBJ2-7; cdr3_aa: CASSSTGTGFEQYF; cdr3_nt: TGTGCCAGCAGCTCGACCGGGACAGGGTTCGAGCAGTACTTC
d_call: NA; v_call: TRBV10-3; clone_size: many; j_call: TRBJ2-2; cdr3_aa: CAISYQGNGELFF; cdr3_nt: TGTGCCATCAGTTACCAGGGTAACGGGGAGCTGTTTTTT
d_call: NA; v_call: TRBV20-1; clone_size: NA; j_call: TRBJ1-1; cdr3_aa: CSANGRAFF; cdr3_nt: TGCAGTGCTAACGGGCGTGCTTTCTTT
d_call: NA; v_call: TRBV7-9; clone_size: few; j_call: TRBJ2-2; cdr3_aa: CASSSSVLPGSNTGELFF; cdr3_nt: TGTGCCAGCAGCTCCAGCGTCCTCCCGGGATCTAACACCGGGGAGCTGTTTTTT
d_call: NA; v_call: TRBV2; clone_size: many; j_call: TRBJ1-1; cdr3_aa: CASEGDDGPEAFF; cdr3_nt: TGTGCCAGTGAGGGGGACGATGGACCTGAAGCTTTCTTT
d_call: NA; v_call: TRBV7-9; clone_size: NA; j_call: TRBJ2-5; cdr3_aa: CASSPNRDLPETQYF; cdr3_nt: TGTGCCAGCAGCCCAAACAGGGACCTCCCAGAGACCCAGTACTTC
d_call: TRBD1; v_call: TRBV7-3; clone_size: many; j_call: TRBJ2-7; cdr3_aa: CASSLKGAHEQYF; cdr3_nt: TGTGCCAGCAGCTTAAAGGGGGCCCACGAGCAGTACTTC
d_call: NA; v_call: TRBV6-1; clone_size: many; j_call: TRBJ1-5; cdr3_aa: CASSEGLGGGNQPQHF; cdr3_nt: TGTGCCAGCAGTGAAGGCTTGGGGGGTGGCAATCAGCCCCAGCATTTT
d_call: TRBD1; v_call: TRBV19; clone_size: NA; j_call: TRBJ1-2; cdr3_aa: CASTLYRDRNYGYTF; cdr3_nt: TGTGCCAGTACCCTCTACCGGGACAGGAACTATGGCTACACCTTC
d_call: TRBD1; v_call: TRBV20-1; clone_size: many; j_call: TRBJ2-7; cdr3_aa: CSATKQGISYEQYF; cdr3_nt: TGCAGTGCGACAAAACAGGGGATCTCCTACGAGCAGTACTTC
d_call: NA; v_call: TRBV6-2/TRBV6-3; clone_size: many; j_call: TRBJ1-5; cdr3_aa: CASSSYRLEPQHF; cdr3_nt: TGTGCCAGCAGTTCCTACCGTTTGGAGCCCCAGCATTTT
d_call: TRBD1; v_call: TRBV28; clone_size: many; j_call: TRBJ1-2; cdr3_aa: CASSRLKGTGEKRGYTF; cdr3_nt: TGTGCCAGCAGCCGGCTGAAAGGGACAGGGGAAAAACGTGGCTACACCTTC
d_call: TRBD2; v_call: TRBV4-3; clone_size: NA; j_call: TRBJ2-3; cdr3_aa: CASSQGGGAGAVDTQYF; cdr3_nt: TGCGCCAGCAGCCAGGGGGGTGGAGCGGGAGCGGTAGATACGCAGTATTTT
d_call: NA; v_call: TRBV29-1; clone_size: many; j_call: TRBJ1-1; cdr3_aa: CSAWRAGEAFF; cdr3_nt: TGCAGCGCCTGGAGAGCCGGTGAAGCTTTCTTT
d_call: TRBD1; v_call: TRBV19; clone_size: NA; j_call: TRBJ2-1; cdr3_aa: CASTGGQAAYNEQFF; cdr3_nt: TGTGCCAGCACCGGGGGACAGGCCGCCTACAATGAGCAGTTCTTC
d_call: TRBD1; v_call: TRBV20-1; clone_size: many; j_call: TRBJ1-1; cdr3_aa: CSAHQGVNTEAFF; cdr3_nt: TGCAGTGCGCACCAGGGGGTGAACACTGAAGCTTTCTTT
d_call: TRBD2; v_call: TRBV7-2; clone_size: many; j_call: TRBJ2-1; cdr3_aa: CASSLTSGAYNEQFF; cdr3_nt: TGTGCCAGCAGCTTGACTAGCGGGGCATACAATGAGCAGTTCTTC
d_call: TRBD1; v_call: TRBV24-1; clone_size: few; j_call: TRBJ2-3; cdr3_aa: CATSDSTDRASTDTQYF; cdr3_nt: TGTGCCACCAGTGACTCTACGGACAGGGCTAGCACAGATACGCAGTATTTT
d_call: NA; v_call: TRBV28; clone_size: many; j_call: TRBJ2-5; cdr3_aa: CASSWTTGAMETQYF; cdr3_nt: TGTGCCAGCAGTTGGACGACAGGCGCCATGGAGACCCAGTACTTC
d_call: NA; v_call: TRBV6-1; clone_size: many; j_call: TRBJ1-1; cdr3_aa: CASSYLYTGITEAFF; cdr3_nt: TGTGCCAGCAGTTACTTGTATACAGGAATCACTGAAGCTTTCTTT
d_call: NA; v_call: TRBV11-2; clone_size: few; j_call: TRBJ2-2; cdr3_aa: CASSPMAYTGELFF; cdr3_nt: TGTGCCAGCAGCCCGATGGCCTACACCGGGGAGCTGTTTTTT
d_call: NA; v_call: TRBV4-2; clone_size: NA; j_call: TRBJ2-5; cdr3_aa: CASSQVGAAGETQYF; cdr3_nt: TGTGCCAGCAGCCAAGTAGGGGCAGCGGGAGAGACCCAGTACTTC
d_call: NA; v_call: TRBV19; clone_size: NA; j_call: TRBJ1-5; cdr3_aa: CASSPQSSASNQPQHF; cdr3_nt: TGTGCCAGTAGTCCCCAAAGTAGTGCTTCCAATCAGCCCCAGCATTTT
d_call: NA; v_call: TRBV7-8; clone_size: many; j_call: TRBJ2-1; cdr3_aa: CASSSPGADEQFF; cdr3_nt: TGTGCCAGCAGCTCCCCCGGGGCCGATGAGCAGTTCTTC
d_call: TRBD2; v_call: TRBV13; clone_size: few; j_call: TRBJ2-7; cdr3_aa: CASSGNSGSPYEQYF; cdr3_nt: TGTGCCAGCTCGGGGAATAGCGGGAGCCCCTACGAGCAGTACTTC
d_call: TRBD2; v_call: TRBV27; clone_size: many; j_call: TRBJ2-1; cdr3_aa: CASTLHLAGGYNEQFF; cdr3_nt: TGTGCCAGCACCTTACACCTGGCGGGAGGGTACAATGAGCAGTTCTTC
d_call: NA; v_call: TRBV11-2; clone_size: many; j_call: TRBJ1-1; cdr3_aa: CASSTYRGTEAFF; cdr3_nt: TGTGCCAGCAGCACCTATCGAGGCACTGAAGCTTTCTTT
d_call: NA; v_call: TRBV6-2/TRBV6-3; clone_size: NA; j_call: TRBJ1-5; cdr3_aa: CASSYPGDQPQHF; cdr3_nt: TGTGCCAGCAGTTACCCCGGGGATCAGCCCCAGCATTTT
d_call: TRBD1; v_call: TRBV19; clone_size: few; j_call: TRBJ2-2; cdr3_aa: CASKDRDRYTNTGELFF; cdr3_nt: TGTGCCAGTAAAGATCGGGACAGATATACCAACACCGGGGAGCTGTTTTTT
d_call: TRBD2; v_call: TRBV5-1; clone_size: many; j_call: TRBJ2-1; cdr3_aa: CASSPKSGVSYNEQFF; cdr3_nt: TGCGCCAGCAGCCCCAAAAGCGGGGTCTCCTACAATGAGCAGTTCTTC
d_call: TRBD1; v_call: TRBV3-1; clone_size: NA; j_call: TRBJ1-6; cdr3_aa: CASSQRPGQPNSPLHF; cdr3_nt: TGTGCCAGCAGCCAAAGACCGGGACAGCCTAATTCACCCCTCCACTTT
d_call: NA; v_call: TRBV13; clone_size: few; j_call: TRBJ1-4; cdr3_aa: CASRRNGGANEKLFF; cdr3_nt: TGTGCCAGCAGGAGAAACGGGGGAGCTAATGAAAAACTGTTTTTT
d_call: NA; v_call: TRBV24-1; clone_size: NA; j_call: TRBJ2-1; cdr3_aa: CATSGGRGRKGSSYNEQFF; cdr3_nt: TGTGCCACCAGTGGGGGGCGGGGTAGAAAGGGAAGCTCCTACAATGAGCAGTTCTTC
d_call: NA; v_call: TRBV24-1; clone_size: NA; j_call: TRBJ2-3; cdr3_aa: CAVSGVSTDTQYF; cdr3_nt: TGTGCCGTGTCCGGGGTAAGCACAGATACGCAGTATTTT
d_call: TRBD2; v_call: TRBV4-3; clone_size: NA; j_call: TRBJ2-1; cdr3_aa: CASSQDTSGLGNEQFF; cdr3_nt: TGCGCCAGCAGCCAAGACACTAGCGGGTTAGGTAATGAGCAGTTCTTC
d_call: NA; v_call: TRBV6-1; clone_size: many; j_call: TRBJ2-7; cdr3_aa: CASSEGKWSYEQYF; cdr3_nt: TGTGCCAGCAGTGAAGGAAAGTGGTCCTACGAGCAGTACTTC
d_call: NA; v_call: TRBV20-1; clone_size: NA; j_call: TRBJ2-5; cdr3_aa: CSVSGSRGETQYF; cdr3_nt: TGCAGTGTGTCCGGGAGTAGGGGAGAGACCCAGTACTTC
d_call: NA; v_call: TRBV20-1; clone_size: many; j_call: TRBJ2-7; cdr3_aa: CSANEDSVHEQYF; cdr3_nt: TGCAGTGCTAATGAGGACAGTGTGCACGAGCAGTACTTC
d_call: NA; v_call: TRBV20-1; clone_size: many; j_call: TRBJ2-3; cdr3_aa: CSARRPRGSHTDTQYF; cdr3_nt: TGCAGTGCTCGAAGGCCACGGGGGTCTCACACAGATACGCAGTATTTT
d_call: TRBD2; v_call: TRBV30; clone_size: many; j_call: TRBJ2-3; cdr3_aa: CAWSEVGRRTDTQYF; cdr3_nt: TGTGCCTGGAGTGAGGTCGGGAGGCGCACAGATACGCAGTATTTT
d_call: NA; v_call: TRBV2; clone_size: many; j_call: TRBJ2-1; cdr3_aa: CASSEWSSYNEQFF; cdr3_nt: TGTGCCAGCAGTGAATGGAGCTCCTACAATGAGCAGTTCTTC
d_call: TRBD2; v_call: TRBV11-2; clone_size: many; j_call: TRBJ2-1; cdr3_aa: CASSLGLAGGRDNEQFF; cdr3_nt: TGTGCCAGCAGCTTGGGACTAGCGGGAGGTCGGGACAATGAGCAGTTCTTC
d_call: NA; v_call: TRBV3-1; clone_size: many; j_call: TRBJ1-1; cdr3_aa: CASSLDPGETEAFF; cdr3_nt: TGTGCCAGCAGCCTGGACCCGGGGGAGACTGAAGCTTTCTTT
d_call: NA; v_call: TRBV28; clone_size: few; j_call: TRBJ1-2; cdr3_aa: CAGSLEDLVGGYTF; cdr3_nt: TGTGCCGGCAGCCTTGAGGATCTAGTGGGAGGCTACACCTTC
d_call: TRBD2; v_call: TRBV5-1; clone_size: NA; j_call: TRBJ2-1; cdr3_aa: CASSIRAGAPYNEQFF; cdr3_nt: TGCGCCAGCAGCATCCGAGCGGGAGCGCCCTACAATGAGCAGTTCTTC
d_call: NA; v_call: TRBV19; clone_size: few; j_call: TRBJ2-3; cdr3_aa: CASSIPSGGGRDTQYF; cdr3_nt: TGTGCCAGTAGTATACCCTCAGGTGGGGGGCGGGATACGCAGTATTTT
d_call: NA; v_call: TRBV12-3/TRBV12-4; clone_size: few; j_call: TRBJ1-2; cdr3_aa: CASSPGPGHGYTF; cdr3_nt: TGTGCCAGCAGTCCAGGGCCCGGGCATGGCTACACCTTC
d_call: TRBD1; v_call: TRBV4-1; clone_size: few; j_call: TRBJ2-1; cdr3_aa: CASSPGTGWNEQFF; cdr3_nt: TGCGCCAGCAGCCCCGGGACAGGGTGGAATGAGCAGTTCTTC
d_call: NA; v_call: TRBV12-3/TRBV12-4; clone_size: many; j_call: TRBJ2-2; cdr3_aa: CASTKRANTGELFF; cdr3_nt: TGTGCCAGCACCAAAAGGGCGAACACCGGGGAGCTGTTTTTT
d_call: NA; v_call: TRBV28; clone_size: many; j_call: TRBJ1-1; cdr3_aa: CASSWRGWGNTEAFF; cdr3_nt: TGTGCCAGCAGTTGGAGAGGGTGGGGGAACACTGAAGCTTTCTTT
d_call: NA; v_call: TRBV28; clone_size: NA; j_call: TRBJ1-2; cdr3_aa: CASSFTGRGGYTF; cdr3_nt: TGTGCCAGCAGTTTTACAGGGCGTGGGGGCTACACCTTC
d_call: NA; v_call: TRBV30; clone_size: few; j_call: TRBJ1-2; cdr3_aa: CAWSEGSPNYGHTF; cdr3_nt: TGTGCCTGGAGTGAGGGCAGCCCTAACTATGGCCACACCTTC
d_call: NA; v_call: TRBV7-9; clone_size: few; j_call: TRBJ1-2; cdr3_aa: CASSLSDHYGYTF; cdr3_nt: TGTGCCAGCAGCCTCAGTGACCACTATGGCTACACCTTC